Listed below are T cell receptor beta chains from one sample, sequenced in a study of OX40 agonist ivuxolimab in advanced cancers. Sequenced by immunoSEQ multiplex PCR; TCRdb stores in-frame clones only, minus some. The data hold roughly 70,000 clones, with 80% to 90% observed a single time. Sequences were derived from CD4+ or CD8+ T cells sorted from blood, sampled in a trial of the OX40 agonist ivuxolimab. The origin of the receptors is an adult with an advanced solid tumor such as melanoma, head and neck, liver or kidney cancer. The CDR3 runs from the conserved cysteine through the conserved F or W. The D gene is left open where the match is weak. Expanded clones get a size class; other rows say once, few or many, or leave the size out.

TRBJ1-2 | TRBV5-1 | TRBD1 | NA | TGCGCCAGCAGCTGGGGGGGACAGGGTTCTCCTGGCTACACCTTC | CASSWGGQGSPGYTF
TRBJ1-1 | TRBV4-1 | NA | NA | TGCGCCAGCAGCCGCTCCGGGCAGACGAACACTGAAGCTTTCTTT | CASSRSGQTNTEAFF
TRBJ1-4 | TRBV28 | NA | NA | TGTGCCAGCAGTTTCGTATGGAGGGAAGAAGTAACTAATGAAAAACTGTTTTTT | CASSFVWREEVTNEKLFF
TRBJ2-1 | TRBV18 | TRBD1 | NA | TGTGCCAGCTCACCGGACAGGGGGCAAAATGAGCAGTTCTTC | CASSPDRGQNEQFF
TRBJ1-5 | TRBV27 | NA | NA | TGTGCCAGCAGTTTGTTCAATAGCAATCAGCCCCAGCATTTT | CASSLFNSNQPQHF
TRBJ2-1 | TRBV6-6 | NA | NA | TGTGCCAGCAGTTACAGGGGCAAGGGTGAGCAGTTCTTC | CASSYRGKGEQFF
TRBJ1-1 | TRBV7-2 | NA | NA | TGTGCCAGCAGCTGGTGGGGGGGGCGAGGCACTGAAGCTTTCTTT | CASSWWGGRGTEAFF
TRBJ2-2 | TRBV25-1 | TRBD1 | NA | TGTGCCAGCAGTGAAGGGACAGTGAACACCGGGGAGCTGTTTTTT | CASSEGTVNTGELFF
TRBJ2-1 | TRBV5-4 | TRBD2 | NA | TGTGCCAGCAGCTACAGACTAGCGGGGGTTGAGCAGTTCTTC | CASSYRLAGVEQFF
TRBJ2-3 | TRBV5-4 | NA | NA | TGTGCCAGCAGCTTGGTCGGGATGGGGACAGATACGCAGTATTTT | CASSLVGMGTDTQYF
TRBJ2-1 | TRBV4-1 | NA | once | TGCGCCAGCAGCCCTACTCCCAATGAGCAGTTCTTC | CASSPTPNEQFF
TRBJ1-3 | TRBV10-3 | NA | few | TGTGCCATCAGTCTGGGCGGGCGGTCTGGAAACACCATATATTTT | CAISLGGRSGNTIYF
TRBJ1-1 | TRBV7-2 | NA | NA | TGTGCCAGCAGCTTAGGCTATGGGGTGATGAACACTGAAGCTTTCTTT | CASSLGYGVMNTEAFF
TRBJ2-3 | TRBV7-9 | TRBD2 | once | TGTGCCAGCAGCTCCGGACTAGCGCACACAGATACGCAGTATTTT | CASSSGLAHTDTQYF
TRBJ1-3 | TRBV6-6 | NA | NA | TGTGCCAGCAGTTACAGTTTCGGAAACACCATATATTTT | CASSYSFGNTIYF
TRBJ2-7 | TRBV7-8 | NA | NA | TGTGCCAGCAGCTTAGGATGGGCAGTCGCCTCAGTTCACGAGCAGTACTTC | CASSLGWAVASVHEQYF
TRBJ1-1 | TRBV11-2 | TRBD1 | NA | TGTGCCAGCAGCTCACGGACAGGGCGACGGGACACTGAAGCTTTCTTT | CASSSRTGRRDTEAFF
TRBJ2-7 | TRBV20-1 | NA | NA | TGCAGTGCCCCCCGGGGGAACGAGCAGTACTTC | CSAPRGNEQYF
TRBJ2-5 | TRBV7-2 | NA | once | TGTGCCAGCAGCTTAAGCCGCCAAGAGACCCAGTACTTC | CASSLSRQETQYF
TRBJ2-2 | TRBV5-6 | NA | NA | TGTGCCAGCAGCTTGGGCAGAGGGGGGCCCACCGGGGAGCTGTTTTTT | CASSLGRGGPTGELFF
TRBJ1-2 | TRBV18 | TRBD1 | NA | TGTGCCAGCTCATACGGACAGGGGGCCTACACCTTC | CASSYGQGAYTF
TRBJ1-5 | TRBV7-8 | NA | NA | TGTGCCAGCAGCCTCTCTTTGCCCCGGGGCATAGCCCCCCAGCATTTT | CASSLSLPRGIAPQHF
TRBJ1-1 | TRBV7-2 | NA | NA | TGTGCCAGCAGCTCCTCGCCGAGGAACACTGAAGCTTTCTTT | CASSSSPRNTEAFF
TRBJ1-2 | TRBV6-5 | TRBD1 | NA | TGTGCCAGCAGGCGGGACAGGGGCTACACCTTC | CASRRDRGYTF
TRBJ2-2 | TRBV15 | TRBD1 | NA | TGTGCCACCAGCTCCGAGACAGGGACGAACACCGGGGAGCTGTTTTTT | CATSSETGTNTGELFF
TRBJ2-1 | TRBV4-1 | NA | NA | TGCGCCAGCAGCCAAGCCGGGACTGCCACCTACAATGAGCAGTTCTTC | CASSQAGTATYNEQFF
TRBJ2-2 | TRBV6-6 | NA | NA | TGTGCCAGCAGACCAAAGAACACCGGGGAGCTGTTTTTT | CASRPKNTGELFF
TRBJ2-7 | TRBV15 | TRBD1 | NA | TGTGCCACCAGCGCAACTATGGACAGGGGCTACGAGCAGTACTTC | CATSATMDRGYEQYF
TRBJ2-3 | TRBV7-9 | NA | few | TGTGCCAGCAGCCCCGTTTCTAGCACAGATACGCAGTATTTT | CASSPVSSTDTQYF
TRBJ2-5 | TRBV19 | NA | NA | TGTGCCAGTAGTGGCGGCGGTGGGGAGACCCAGTACTTC | CASSGGGGETQYF
TRBJ1-5 | TRBV2 | TRBD1 | few | TGTGCCAGCAGTGGGGACAGGGGGAATCAGCCCCAGCATTTT | CASSGDRGNQPQHF
TRBJ1-2 | TRBV29-1 | TRBD1 | NA | TGCAGCGTCCAGGACAGGCCCTATGGCTACACCTTC | CSVQDRPYGYTF
TRBJ2-2 | TRBV7-3 | TRBD2 | NA | TGTGCCAGCAGCAAGGGACTAGCGGGGTCCGGGGAGCTGTTTTTT | CASSKGLAGSGELFF
TRBJ2-1 | TRBV7-2 | TRBD2 | few | TGTGCCAGCAGTTACCTAGCGGGGGGGCGATTGAATGAGCAGTTCTTC | CASSYLAGGRLNEQFF
TRBJ1-5 | TRBV4-1 | NA | NA | TGCGCCAGCAGCCAAGCTGAGGGTAGCAATCAGCCCCAGCATTTT | CASSQAEGSNQPQHF
TRBJ1-2 | TRBV6-5 | NA | NA | TGTGCCAGCAGGCCCACATATACAAACTATGGCTACACCTTC | CASRPTYTNYGYTF
TRBJ1-4 | TRBV28 | NA | few | TGTGCCAGCAGTTTATTCCGCAGGGGCAATGAAAAACTGTTTTTT | CASSLFRRGNEKLFF